Listed here are 13 T cell receptor beta chains from one sample, sequenced in a study of T cell responses to AZD1222 COVID-19 vaccine. Repertoires were generated with immunoSEQ multiplex PCR, while TCRdb's copy carries only in-frame clones and drops some. The sample holds roughly 80,000 clones; roughly 90% are singletons and the top ten take around 4.5%. The sample was peripheral blood, taken on day 0 of MenACWY control vaccination. These receptor sequences come from an adult in good health.

The rearrangement links TRBV9 to TRBJ2-2, with no clear D. Per the germline V gene, CDR1 is SGDLS and CDR2 is YYNGEE. V was trimmed by 1 base and J by 4 bases, leaving 2 bases between them. The CDR3 contains 12 residues. DNA of the CDR3: TGTGCCAGCAGCGTACTCACCGGGGAGCTGTTTTTT. Translation gives CASSVLTGELFF. The whole variable domain, filled in from reference TRBV9 and TRBJ2-2, reads DSGVTQTPKHLITATGQRVTLRCSPRSGDLSVYWYQQSLDQGLQFLIQYYNGEERAKGNILERFSAQQFPDLHSELNLSSLELGDSALYFCASSVLTGELFFGEGSRLTVL.

The rearrangement uses TRBV7-9 and TRBJ1-1; no reliable D call. This CDR3 has 11 residues. V was trimmed by 6 bases and J by 1 base, leaving 3 bases between them. CDR1 is SEHNR and CDR2 is FQNEAQ in the germline V gene (reference sequence). CDR3 in DNA: TGTGCCAGCAGTCAGAACACTGAAGCTTTCTTT. Translated, it gives CASSQNTEAFF.

This clone has only one observation. The chain employs TRBV5-1 and TRBJ2-2; tentatively, D is TRBD1 (5 bases). V was pared by 4 bases and J by 5 bases, with 18 bases between. The CDR3 contains 16 residues. The germline V gene has CDR1 SGHRS and CDR2 YFSETQ. CDR3 in amino acids: CASSQQGLGGTGELFF. CDR3 in DNA: TGCGCCAGCAGCCAGCAGGGCCTGGGCGGAACCGGGGAGCTGTTTTTT.

V gene TRBV7-2 combines with J gene TRBJ1-3; D not certain. CDR1 SGHTA and CDR2 FQGNSA come from the germline V gene. The CDR3 length is 15 residues. Trimming took 2 bases from V and 4 from J, leaving 12 bases between them. CDR3 nucleotides: TGTGCCAGCAGCTTATGGGCCGGGGAAGGAAACACCATATATTTT. This encodes CASSLWAGEGNTIYF.

The V and J genes are TRBV7-9 and TRBJ2-7; perhaps TRBD1 as D (5 bases). Germline V gene sequence: CDR1 SEHNR, CDR2 FQNEAQ (reference sequence). The CDR3 totals 15 residues. Trimming took off 5 bases at V and 0 bases at J, with 14 bases between the two ends. As DNA, the CDR3 is TGTGCCAGCAGCGGGGCCCCCGGCCGCTCCTACGAGCAGTACTTC. Its translation: CASSGAPGRSYEQYF.

V gene TRBV27 combines with J gene TRBJ1-6; D is uncertain. Trimming cost V 7 bases and J 5 bases, with 12 bases left between them. This CDR3 has 14 amino acids. From germline, CDR1 is MNHEY and CDR2 SMNVEV (reference sequence). The CDR3 DNA reads as TGTGCCAGCACCTCCGGGGTCCATAATTCACCCCTCCACTTT. Protein product: CASTSGVHNSPLHF.

The chain is built from TRBV10-1 and TRBJ1-2, with TRBD1 identical over 8 bases. V was pared by 7 bases and J by 8 bases, with 12 bases of the junction left unmatched. The CDR3 totals 14 residues. CDR1 and CDR2 from the germline V gene are WNHNN and SYGVQD (reference sequence). Written as DNA, the CDR3 is TGCGCCAGCATCTTGATCAGGGGGCGCGGGGGCTACACCTTC. Residues: CASILIRGRGGYTF.

The chain links TRBV9 to TRBJ1-1; D unresolved. V lost 0 bases and J lost 1, with 4 bases in between. The CDR3 sequence is 13 residues long. From germline, CDR1 is SGDLS and CDR2 YYNGEE. CDR3 loop: CASSVVQNTEAFF. The DNA of the CDR3 is TGTGCCAGCAGCGTAGTCCAGAACACTGAAGCTTTCTTT.

This clone was observed many times. This CDR3 is CASSQIGLAGGKLFF. The CDR3 nucleotides are TGCGCCAGCAGCCAGATAGGACTAGCGGGAGGGAAGCTGTTTTTT. This rearrangement joins TRBV4-3 to TRBJ2-2; 15 bases match TRBD2. V gave up 3 bases and J gave up 12 bases; unmatched junction bases: 5. There are 15 residues in the CDR3. The V gene's germline CDR1 is LGHNA and CDR2 YSLEER.

The V gene is TRBV18, the J gene TRBJ1-1; the D is unclear. The CDR3 runs to 14 residues. Trimming shortened V by 6 bases and J by 0 bases, and 11 bases separated the two germline ends. Germline lookup yields CDR1 KGHSH and CDR2 LQKENI. CDR3 DNA: TGTGCCAGCTCCCAGGTTTCGGTGAACACTGAAGCTTTCTTT. This gives the protein CASSQVSVNTEAFF.

V is TRBV19 and J is TRBJ1-5; possible D gene TRBD1, 5 bases. V was cut by 3 bases and J by 3 bases, with 12 bases left in between. CDR3 length equals 15 residues. Germline V gene lookup returns CDR1 LNHDA and CDR2 SQIVND (reference sequence). The CDR3 loop is CASSMVGVLNQPQHF. CDR3 nucleotide sequence: TGTGCCAGTAGTATGGTGGGGGTACTCAATCAGCCCCAGCATTTT.

The J gene is TRBJ1-1, the V gene TRBV7-9; the D gene is possibly TRBD1 (5 bases). Deletions cut 2 bases from V and 6 bases from J, with 13 bases between. Germline loops: CDR1 SEHNR, CDR2 FQNEAQ (reference sequence). The CDR3 is 14 residues long. The chain's CDR3 is CASSLTAGTPEAFF. DNA for the CDR3: TGTGCCAGCAGCTTAACGGCGGGGACCCCTGAAGCTTTCTTT.

This rearrangement joins TRBV21-1 to TRBJ2-1. TRBV21-1 is flagged as a pseudogene. CDR3 length: 12 amino acids. For the CDR3, the DNA is TGTGCCAGCAGCAGGGCTCGGGATGAGCAGTTCTTC. This gives the protein CASSRARDEQFF.